The 21 T cell receptor beta chains reported below all come from one sample, sequenced in a study of glioma-infiltrating T cells after dendritic cell vaccination. This table comes from immunoSEQ multiplex PCR, and its TCRdb copy is limited to in-frame clones, with some not included. The sample lists under 40,000 clones, roughly 90% occurring once. This material consisted of blood, taken before dendritic cell vaccination. These receptors all come from a human donor with glioblastoma.

The chain joins TRBV5-1 to TRBJ2-5; D perhaps matches TRBD1 (7 bases). Germline lookup yields CDR1 SGHRS and CDR2 YFSETQ. The CDR3 is 18 amino acids. V lost 4 bases to trimming and J lost 0 bases, with 22 bases between them. The CDR3 reads CASSANRGGSPYQETQYF. The DNA for the CDR3 is TGCGCCAGCAGCGCAAACAGGGGAGGTAGCCCGTACCAAGAGACCCAGTACTTC.

This chain connects TRBV5-1 to TRBJ2-5, with 7 bases that match TRBD1. The CDR3 loop spans 14 amino acids. V was clipped by 4 bases and J by 3 bases; unmatched bases: 6. CDR1 and CDR2 from the germline V gene are SGHRS and YFSETQ. The CDR3 DNA sequence: TGCGCCAGCAGCCCGGGGACAGAAAAAGAGACCCAGTACTTC. Translation gives CASSPGTEKETQYF.

This clone has more than one count but fewer than ten. The rearrangement joins TRBV29-1 to TRBJ2-7; 7 nucleotides line up with TRBD1. V shed 7 bases, J shed 5 bases, and the junction held 8 bases outside the gene matches. Germline V gene sequence: CDR1 SQVTM, CDR2 ANQGSEA. The length of the CDR3 is 12 residues. The CDR3 coding sequence is TGCAGCGCTATTGAAACAGGGGACGAGCAGTACTTC. This translates into CSAIETGDEQYF.

This rearrangement joins TRBV7-9 to TRBJ2-6; D not certain. V was cut by 4 bases and J by 1 base, with 8 bases left in between. Per the germline V gene, CDR1 is SEHNR and CDR2 is FQNEAQ (reference sequence). The CDR3 runs to 15 residues. The CDR3 region has the DNA TGTGCCAGCAGCTACTCTGCATCTGGGGCCAACGTCCTGACTTTC. Amino acid sequence: CASSYSASGANVLTF.

The CDR3 spells CASSLGNRDRGQPQHF. In DNA, the CDR3 is TGTGCCAGCAGCTTAGGGAACCGGGACAGGGGTCAGCCCCAGCATTTT. V usage is TRBV7-2 and J usage is TRBJ1-5; 10 bases are a match to TRBD1. This CDR3 has 16 amino acids. V lost 1 base to trimming and J lost 6 bases; unmatched junction nucleotides: 6. Germline values: CDR1 SGHTA, CDR2 FQGNSA.

The chain employs TRBV11-3 and TRBJ2-5; TRBD2 agrees at 8 bases. This CDR3 is 13 amino acids long. Trimming removed 5 bases from V and 4 bases from J; junction bases left unmatched: 3. Germline lookup yields CDR1 SGHNT and CDR2 YENEEA. CDR3 amino acids: CASSPRGAETQYF. CDR3 nucleotide sequence: TGTGCCAGCAGCCCGCGGGGGGCAGAGACCCAGTACTTC. Full variable domain (missing parts from reference TRBV11-3 and TRBJ2-5): EAGVVQSPRYKIIEKKQPVAFWCNPISGHNTLYWYLQNLGQGPELLIRYENEEAVDDSQLPKDRFSAERLKGVDSTLKIQPAELGDSAVYLCASSPRGAETQYFGPGTRLLVL.

The chain uses TRBV19 and TRBJ2-1; TRBD1 matches at 10 bases. Germline V gene data show CDR1 as LNHDA and CDR2 as SQIVND (reference sequence). After removal of 7 bases from V and 2 bases from J, the junction contained 5 bases not matched to a gene. CDR3 length: 15 residues. DNA of the CDR3: TGTGCCAGTAATAAGGGACAGGGGACCTACAATGAGCAGTTCTTC. It is translated as CASNKGQGTYNEQFF.

The J gene is TRBJ1-6, the V gene TRBV5-4; 8 nucleotides align to TRBD1. From germline, CDR1 is SGHNT and CDR2 YYREEE (reference sequence). The length of the CDR3 is 16 residues. After removal of 4 bases from V and 3 bases from J, the junction contained 6 bases not matched to a gene. CDR3 region: CASSPTGVGYNSPLHF. Written as DNA, the CDR3 is TGTGCCAGCAGCCCGACAGGGGTGGGCTATAATTCACCCCTCCACTTT. Complete variable domain (other parts from reference TRBV5-4 and TRBJ1-6): ETGVTQSPTHLIKTRGQQVTLRCSSQSGHNTVSWYQQALGQGPQFIFQYYREEENGRGNFPPRFSGLQFPNYSSELNVNALELDDSALYLCASSPTGVGYNSPLHFGNGTRLTVT.

This clone was counted between two and nine times. V gene TRBV7-9 combines with J gene TRBJ2-2; maybe TRBD2 (5 bases). The CDR3 contains 14 residues. V was cut by 1 base and J by 3 bases, with 6 bases left in between. Per the germline V gene, CDR1 is SEHNR and CDR2 is FQNEAQ (reference sequence). The CDR3 loop is CASSLVLDTGELFF. The CDR3 DNA is TGTGCCAGCAGCTTAGTACTAGACACCGGGGAGCTGTTTTTT.

In DNA form, the CDR3 reads TGCGCCAGCAGGGCAGGGGGCTCGAACACCGGGGAGCTGTTTTTT. It codes for CASRAGGSNTGELFF. This chain connects TRBV10-1 to TRBJ2-2; 8 bases line up with TRBD1. Germline V gene lookup returns CDR1 WNHNN and CDR2 SYGVQD (reference sequence). The CDR3 has 15 residues. After removal of 6 bases from V and 0 bases from J, the junction contained 3 bases not matched to a gene.

The chain links TRBV13 to TRBJ2-1; TRBD2 might be the D (7 bases). The V and J ends lost 5 bases and 0 bases respectively, with 14 bases between them. Germline V gene sequence: CDR1 PRHDT, CDR2 FYEKMQ (reference sequence). The CDR3 loop spans 16 amino acids. The DNA for the CDR3 is TGTGCCAGCAGCCTCGGGGGGCCGAGCTCCTACAATGAGCAGTTCTTC. Translated, it gives CASSLGGPSSYNEQFF.

This chain uses TRBV9 with TRBJ1-5, with TRBD1 matching 10 bases. Germline-derived CDR1 and CDR2 are SGDLS and YYNGEE. The V segment lost 3 bases and the J segment 2 bases; nucleotides outside the gene matches: 2. CDR3 length: 15 residues. This CDR3 reads CASSAGTGGNQPQHF. DNA for the CDR3: TGTGCCAGCAGCGCAGGGACAGGGGGCAATCAGCCCCAGCATTTT.

A single count supports this clone. This chain connects TRBV6-1 to TRBJ2-5, with a weak D call TRBD1 (7 bases). V shed 3 bases and J shed 5 bases, with 13 bases lying between them. This CDR3 contains 14 residues. CDR1 and CDR2 (germline): MNHNS, SASEGT. The CDR3 nucleotides read TGTGCCAGCAGTGAGAGCAGGGGGGTTGAGACCCAGTACTTC. Translation: CASSESRGVETQYF.

This clone appeared a single time. V and J are TRBV5-6 and TRBJ1-5; D remains unclear. Trimming removed 4 bases at V and 0 bases at J, with 8 bases between. The CDR3 sequence is 14 residues long. CDR1 is SGHDT and CDR2 is YYEEEE in the germline V gene. CDR3: CASSHYNSNQPQHF. CDR3 DNA sequence: TGTGCCAGCAGCCACTACAATAGCAATCAGCCCCAGCATTTT.

J is TRBJ2-7 and V is TRBV11-2, with 10 bases fitting TRBD1. CDR1 SGHAT and CDR2 FQNNGV come from the germline V gene. After removal of 1 base from V and 2 bases from J, the junction contained 5 bases not matched to a gene. The CDR3 is 16 residues long. The CDR3 here is CASSLGGQGTTYEQYF. CDR3 DNA sequence: TGTGCCAGCAGCTTAGGGGGACAGGGGACTACCTACGAGCAGTACTTC.

The chain couples TRBV7-6 to TRBJ1-1; D is unresolved. With 5 bases removed from V and 1 base from J, the gap between germline ends came to 14 bases. The CDR3 contains 15 residues. In germline, CDR1 is SGHVS, CDR2 FNYEAQ. The CDR3 coding sequence is TGTGCCAGCAGCCGACGACCCGACTGGAACACTGAAGCTTTCTTT. This codes for CASSRRPDWNTEAFF.

This chain connects TRBV5-1 to TRBJ1-2; no reliable D call. The CDR3 covers 14 residues. V was trimmed by 3 bases and J by 2 bases, leaving 11 bases between them. The germline V gene has CDR1 SGHRS and CDR2 YFSETQ. This CDR3 reads CASSSGTGNYGYTF. The CDR3 region has the DNA TGCGCCAGCAGCTCGGGAACGGGAAACTATGGCTACACCTTC.

Points on this clone: The germline gene is not matched at one end of the junction; a read error may be the cause. This sample also contains other DNA sequences that code for the same CDR3. This chain joins TRBV5-4 and TRBJ1-6, with TRBD1 matching 7 bases. CDR1 is SGHNT and CDR2 is YYREEE in the germline V gene (reference sequence). The CDR3 runs to 13 residues. The CDR3 reads CASRGQHNSPLHF. CDR3 nucleotide sequence: TGTGCCAGCAGGGGACAGCATAATTCCCCCCTCCACTTT.

The V and J genes are TRBV7-9 and TRBJ1-2; the match to TRBD1 covers 11 bases. Germline CDR1 and CDR2: SEHNR and FQNEAQ (reference sequence). The CDR3 length is 13 residues. J lost 6 bases, V lost 8 bases, and 5 bases had no gene match. In nucleotides, the CDR3 is TGTGCCAGCTGGGGACAGGGGGTCGATGGCTACACCTTC. Its protein is CASWGQGVDGYTF.

The chain has TRBV7-2 and TRBJ2-3; TRBD1 is a possible D gene (6 bases). Trimming removed 2 bases at V and 4 bases at J, with 16 bases between. CDR3 length: 16 residues. Germline CDR1 SGHTA, CDR2 FQGNSA. CDR3: CASSLRGTGFSDTQYF. The CDR3 nucleotides are TGTGCCAGCAGCTTAAGGGGAACAGGGTTTTCAGATACGCAGTATTTT.

This chain joins TRBV6-1 and TRBJ1-5, with 7 bases identical to TRBD1. The V and J ends lost 6 bases and 2 bases, in that order; junction bases with no gene match: 1. Germline lookup yields CDR1 MNHNS and CDR2 SASEGT. The CDR3 extends over 13 amino acids. DNA of the CDR3: TGTGCCAGCAGCGGGACAGGCAATCAGCCCCAGCATTTT. Translation gives CASSGTGNQPQHF.